Included here is one T cell receptor beta chain sequence, with context. These data originate in a study of blood T cell repertoires in COVID-19. Study-level information: Italy, Spain and the United States were the sources of the convalescent and acute COVID-19 samples. PBMCs, B-cell-depleted T cells, or T cells were the source of the cDNA or gDNA that made up the material.

Per the original data handling: Estimates of nucleated cell counts were drawn from the amplification of reference gene primers. Only in-frame clones appear in the TCRdb table, and some are missing; sequencing was by immunoSEQ multiplex PCR. Clone size and V and J calls were adopted from that table, with D and trimming inferred from the DNA. The sample has roughly 340,000 clones, about 90% seen once. Germline loops: CDR1 SGHRS, CDR2 YFSETQ. V was pared by 4 bases and J by 1 base, with 10 bases of the junction left unmatched. CDR3 size: 19 residues. The sequence was collected from a woman between 18 and 29 years old who had recovered from COVID-19. The specimen sequenced was peripheral blood. The rearrangement links TRBV5-1 to TRBJ2-2; 13 bases line up with TRBD2. CDR3: CASSSRLAGGQRNTGELFF. CDR3 nucleotides: TGCGCCAGCAGCAGTAGACTAGCGGGAGGTCAGAGGAACACCGGGGAGCTGTTTTTT.